This TCR beta chain derives from a study of early T cells in non-severe SARS-CoV-2 infection. Germline V gives CDR1 SNHLY, CDR2 FYNNEI. V was trimmed by 0 bases and J by 5 bases, leaving 19 bases between them. The CDR3 runs to 17 residues. As part of library construction, unique molecular identifiers were attached to individual cDNA molecules. TCRdb ran MiXCR on the 5' RACE reads and lists one entry per CDR3 protein. The sample contains 53,000 or so distinct CDR3 sequences, approximately 9.4% of which appear only once. The chain recombines TRBV2 with TRBJ1-2; D not resolved. The sample consisted of whole blood. This sequence originates from an adult who was a healthcare worker with PCR-confirmed SARS-CoV-2 infection or an uninfected control (not recorded which). CDR3 loop: CASSEALQAPTRYGYTF. The CDR3 nucleotides are TGTGCCAGCAGTGAAGCGCTTCAGGCACCCACTCGATATGGCTACACCTTC. The variable domain in full, completed from reference TRBV2 and TRBJ1-2, reads EPEVTQTPSHQVTQMGQEVILRCVPISNHLYFYWYRQILGQKVEFLVSFYNNEISEKSEIFDDQFSVERPDGSNFTLKIRSTKLEDSAMYFCASSEALQAPTRYGYTFGSGTRLTVV.